A selection of T cell receptor beta chains follows, all from one sample in a study of blood T cell repertoires in COVID-19. The table came from immunoSEQ multiplex PCR; TCRdb's copy has only in-frame clones and leaves some out. The sample yields about 99,000 clones, 88% seen once. The sample was peripheral blood. The receptors shown here come from a man in his forties or fifties with COVID-19, enrolled during active disease. CDR3s include the opening cysteine and the closing phenylalanine or tryptophan. The order of the fields is V gene, J gene, clone size, D gene, CDR3 DNA, CDR3 protein. D genes are given only for firm matches. Size values are once, few and many counts, or a class for expanded clones, and some rows have none.

v_call: TRBV27; j_call: TRBJ1-5; clone_size: -; d_call: -; cdr3_nt: TGTGCCAGCAGTGAACAGGGTACGTTGGCGGGTCAGCCCCAGCATTTT; cdr3_aa: CASSEQGTLAGQPQHF
v_call: TRBV7-2; j_call: TRBJ1-5; clone_size: -; d_call: -; cdr3_nt: TGTGCCAGCAGCTTAAAGCTCGATCAGCCCCAGCATTTT; cdr3_aa: CASSLKLDQPQHF
v_call: TRBV27; j_call: TRBJ1-1; clone_size: -; d_call: TRBD1; cdr3_nt: TGTGCCAGCAGGGTAAACACAGGGGAGAACACTGAAGCTTTCTTT; cdr3_aa: CASRVNTGENTEAFF
v_call: TRBV5-1; j_call: TRBJ2-3; clone_size: -; d_call: -; cdr3_nt: TGCGCCAGCAGCTTGGTACCGGGGAGCGGCACAGATACGCAGTATTTT; cdr3_aa: CASSLVPGSGTDTQYF
v_call: TRBV10-3; j_call: TRBJ2-7; clone_size: -; d_call: TRBD1; cdr3_nt: TGTGCCAGCAAGCTGGGACAGGGGGTCGAGCAGTACTTC; cdr3_aa: CASKLGQGVEQYF
v_call: TRBV15; j_call: TRBJ1-2; clone_size: once; d_call: TRBD1; cdr3_nt: TGTGCCACCAGCAGAGACACGACAGGGTTTAGAGGCTACACCTTC; cdr3_aa: CATSRDTTGFRGYTF
v_call: TRBV6-6; j_call: TRBJ1-4; clone_size: -; d_call: TRBD1; cdr3_nt: TGTGCCAGCAGTTATAGGGGGCGGGATGAAAAACTGTTTTTT; cdr3_aa: CASSYRGRDEKLFF
v_call: TRBV6-5; j_call: TRBJ2-3; clone_size: -; d_call: -; cdr3_nt: TGTGCCAGGAAACAGGGTCGCTCCCTCACAGATACGCAGTATTTT; cdr3_aa: CARKQGRSLTDTQYF
v_call: TRBV7-9; j_call: TRBJ1-6; clone_size: -; d_call: -; cdr3_nt: TGTGCCAGCAGCTTGGACGGGATCGCACCCCTCCACTTT; cdr3_aa: CASSLDGIAPLHF
v_call: TRBV28; j_call: TRBJ2-7; clone_size: -; d_call: TRBD1; cdr3_nt: TGTGCCAGCAGAATTCCGGGACAGGGAACCTACGAGCAGTACTTC; cdr3_aa: CASRIPGQGTYEQYF
v_call: TRBV6-4; j_call: TRBJ2-2; clone_size: -; d_call: TRBD1; cdr3_nt: TGTGCCAGCAGCGCCGGACAGGATAACACCGGGGAGCTGTTTTTT; cdr3_aa: CASSAGQDNTGELFF
v_call: TRBV7-2; j_call: TRBJ1-2; clone_size: -; d_call: -; cdr3_nt: TGTGCCAGCAGCTTATCCTCGGGTTCTAACTATGGCTACACCTTC; cdr3_aa: CASSLSSGSNYGYTF
v_call: TRBV2; j_call: TRBJ2-5; clone_size: -; d_call: TRBD2; cdr3_nt: TGTGCCAGCAGTAGACTAGCGGGGGCCCAAGAGACCCAGTACTTC; cdr3_aa: CASSRLAGAQETQYF